What follows is one TCR beta chain and its context. V was trimmed by 5 bases and J by 5 bases, leaving 17 bases between them. This CDR3 is 15 amino acids long. The data derive from a study of T-cell reconstitution after alpha-beta-depleted transplantation in children. The TCRbeta library incorporated unique molecular identifiers. Each CDR3 protein gets one entry after TCRdb re-called the PCR reads with MiXCR. The top ten hold 0.79% of the sample, which has around 700,000 distinct CDR3 sequences, over 10% seen once. The starting material was PBMCs, obtained before TCRalphabeta/CD19-depleted stem cell transplant. This clonotype originated in a girl aged 2-10 years with congenital amegakaryocytic thrombocytopenia, due to receive a stem cell transplant. This rearrangement joins TRBV12-3 or TRBV12-4 to TRBJ2-3; the D gene is possibly TRBD2 (6 bases). This CDR3 reads CASSPLDYYKDTQYF. The CDR3 DNA reads TGTGCCAGCAGTCCTCTGGACTATTACAAAGATACGCAGTATTTT.